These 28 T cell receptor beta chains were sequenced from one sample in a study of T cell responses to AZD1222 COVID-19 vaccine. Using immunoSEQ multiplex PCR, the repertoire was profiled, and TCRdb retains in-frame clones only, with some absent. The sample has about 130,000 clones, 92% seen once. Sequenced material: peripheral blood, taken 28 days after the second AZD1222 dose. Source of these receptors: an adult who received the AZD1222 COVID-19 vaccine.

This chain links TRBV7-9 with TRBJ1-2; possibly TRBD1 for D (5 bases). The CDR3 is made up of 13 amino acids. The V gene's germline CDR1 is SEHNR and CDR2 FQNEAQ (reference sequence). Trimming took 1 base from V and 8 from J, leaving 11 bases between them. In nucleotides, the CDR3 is TGTGCCAGCAGCTTAGGTACGGGGGAAGGCTACACCTTC. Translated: CASSLGTGEGYTF.

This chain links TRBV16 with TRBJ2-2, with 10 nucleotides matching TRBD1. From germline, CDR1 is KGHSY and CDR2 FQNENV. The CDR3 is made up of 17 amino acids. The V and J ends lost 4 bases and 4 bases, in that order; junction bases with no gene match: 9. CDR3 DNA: TGTGCCAGCAGCCCACCGGGACAGGGGCCGGTCACCGGGGAGCTGTTTTTT. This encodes CASSPPGQGPVTGELFF.

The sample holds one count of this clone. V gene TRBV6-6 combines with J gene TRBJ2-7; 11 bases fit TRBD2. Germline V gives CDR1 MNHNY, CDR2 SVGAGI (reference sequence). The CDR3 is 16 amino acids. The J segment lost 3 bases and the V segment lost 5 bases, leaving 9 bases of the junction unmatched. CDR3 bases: TGTGCCAGCAGTCATCTGCCGGGACTAGCGGACTACGAGCAGTACTTC. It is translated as CASSHLPGLADYEQYF.

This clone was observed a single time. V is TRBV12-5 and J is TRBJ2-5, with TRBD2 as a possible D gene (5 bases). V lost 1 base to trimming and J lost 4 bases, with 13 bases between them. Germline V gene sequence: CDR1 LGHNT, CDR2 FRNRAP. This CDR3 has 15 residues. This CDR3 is CASGLGGSELETQYF. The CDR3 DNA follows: TGTGCTAGTGGTTTGGGAGGGTCGGAGTTAGAGACCCAGTACTTC.

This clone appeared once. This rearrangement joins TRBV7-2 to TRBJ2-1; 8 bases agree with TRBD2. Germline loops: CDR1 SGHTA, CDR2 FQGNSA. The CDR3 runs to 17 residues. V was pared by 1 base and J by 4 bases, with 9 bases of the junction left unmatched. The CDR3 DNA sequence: TGTGCCAGCAGCTTAGATGGGCGGGAGGCCCCATACAATGAGCAGTTCTTC. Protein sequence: CASSLDGREAPYNEQFF.

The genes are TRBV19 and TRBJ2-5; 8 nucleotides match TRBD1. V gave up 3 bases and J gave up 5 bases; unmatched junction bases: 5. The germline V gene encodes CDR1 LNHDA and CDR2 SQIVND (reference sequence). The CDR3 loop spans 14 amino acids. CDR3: CASSIPGGGETQYF. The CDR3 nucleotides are TGTGCCAGTAGTATCCCAGGGGGCGGGGAGACCCAGTACTTC.

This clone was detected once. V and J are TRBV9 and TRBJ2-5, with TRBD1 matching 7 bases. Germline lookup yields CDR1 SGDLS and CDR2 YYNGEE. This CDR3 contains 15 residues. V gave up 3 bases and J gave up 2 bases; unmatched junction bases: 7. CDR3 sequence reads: CASSGGTGQQETQYF. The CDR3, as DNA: TGTGCCAGCAGCGGGGGAACGGGACAGCAAGAGACCCAGTACTTC.

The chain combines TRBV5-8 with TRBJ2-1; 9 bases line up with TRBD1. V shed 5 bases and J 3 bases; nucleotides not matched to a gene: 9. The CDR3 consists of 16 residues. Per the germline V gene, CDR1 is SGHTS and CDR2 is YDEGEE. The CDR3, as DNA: TGTGCCAGCAGTCTCGGGACAGGGAGTCTCTACAATGAGCAGTTCTTC. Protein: CASSLGTGSLYNEQFF.

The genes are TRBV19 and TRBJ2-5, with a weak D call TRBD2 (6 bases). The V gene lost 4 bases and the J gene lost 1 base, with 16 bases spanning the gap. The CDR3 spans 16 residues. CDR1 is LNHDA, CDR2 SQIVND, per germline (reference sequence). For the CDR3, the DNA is TGTGCCAGTAGTACCGTCCCGGGACTCCGCCAAGAGACCCAGTACTTC. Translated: CASSTVPGLRQETQYF.

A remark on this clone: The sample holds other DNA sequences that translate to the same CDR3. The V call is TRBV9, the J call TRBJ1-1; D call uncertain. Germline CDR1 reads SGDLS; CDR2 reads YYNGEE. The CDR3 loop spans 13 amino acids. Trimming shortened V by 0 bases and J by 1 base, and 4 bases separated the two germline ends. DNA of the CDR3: TGTGCCAGCAGCGTAGCCGGGAACACTGAAGCTTTCTTT. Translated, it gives CASSVAGNTEAFF. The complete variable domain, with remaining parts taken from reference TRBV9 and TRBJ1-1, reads DSGVTQTPKHLITATGQRVTLRCSPRSGDLSVYWYQQSLDQGLQFLIQYYNGEERAKGNILERFSAQQFPDLHSELNLSSLELGDSALYFCASSVAGNTEAFFGQGTRLTVV.

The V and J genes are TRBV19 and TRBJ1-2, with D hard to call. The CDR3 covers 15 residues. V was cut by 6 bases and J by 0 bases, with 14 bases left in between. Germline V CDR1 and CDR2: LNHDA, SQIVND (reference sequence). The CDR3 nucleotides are TGTGCCAGTAGGGTAGCGGCGTCTTCTAACTATGGCTACACCTTC. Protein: CASRVAASSNYGYTF.

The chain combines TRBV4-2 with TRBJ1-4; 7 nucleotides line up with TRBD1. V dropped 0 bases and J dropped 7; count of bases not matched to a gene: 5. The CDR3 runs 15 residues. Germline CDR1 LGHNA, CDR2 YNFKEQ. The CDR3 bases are TGTGCCAGCAGCCAAGAGGGACAGCCTACTGAAAAACTGTTTTTT. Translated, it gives CASSQEGQPTEKLFF.

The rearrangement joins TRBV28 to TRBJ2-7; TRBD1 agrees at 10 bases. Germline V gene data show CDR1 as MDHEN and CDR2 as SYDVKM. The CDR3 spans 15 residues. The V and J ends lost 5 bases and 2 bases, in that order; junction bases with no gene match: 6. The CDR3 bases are TGTGCCAGCAGTCCAGGGGACAGGGGACCCTACGAGCAGTACTTC. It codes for CASSPGDRGPYEQYF.

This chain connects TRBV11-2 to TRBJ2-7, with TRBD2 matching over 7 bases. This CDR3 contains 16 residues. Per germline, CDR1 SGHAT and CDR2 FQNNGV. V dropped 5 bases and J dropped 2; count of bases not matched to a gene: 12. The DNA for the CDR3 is TGTGCCAGCAGCCCCCATGCTAGCGGAGCGACCTACGAGCAGTACTTC. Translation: CASSPHASGATYEQYF.

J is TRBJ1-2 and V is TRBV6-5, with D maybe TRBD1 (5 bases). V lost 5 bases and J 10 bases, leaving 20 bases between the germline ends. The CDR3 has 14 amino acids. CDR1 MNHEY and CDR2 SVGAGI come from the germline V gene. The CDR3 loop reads CASSQRGRTGTYTF. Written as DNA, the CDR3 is TGTGCCAGCAGTCAACGTGGCCGTACGGGGACCTACACCTTC.

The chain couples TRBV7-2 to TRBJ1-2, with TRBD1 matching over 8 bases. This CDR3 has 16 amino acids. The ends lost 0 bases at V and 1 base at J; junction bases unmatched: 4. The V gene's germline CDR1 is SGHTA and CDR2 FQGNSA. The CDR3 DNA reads TGTGCCAGCAGCTTAGCGGGGACAGGAGTTAACTATGGCTACACCTTC. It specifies CASSLAGTGVNYGYTF.

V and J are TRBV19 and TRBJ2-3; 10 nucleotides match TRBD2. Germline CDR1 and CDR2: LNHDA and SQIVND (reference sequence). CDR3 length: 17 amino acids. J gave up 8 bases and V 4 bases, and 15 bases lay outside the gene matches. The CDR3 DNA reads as TGTGCCAGTAGTACCTCTGGACTAGCGGTAGGGTCGGGTACGCAGTATTTT. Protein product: CASSTSGLAVGSGTQYF.

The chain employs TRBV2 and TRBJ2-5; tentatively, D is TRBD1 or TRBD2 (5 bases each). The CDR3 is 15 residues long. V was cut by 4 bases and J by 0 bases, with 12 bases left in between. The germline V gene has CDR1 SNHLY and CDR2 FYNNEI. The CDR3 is CASSGVGTHQETQYF. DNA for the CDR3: TGTGCCAGCAGTGGGGTCGGGACCCACCAAGAGACCCAGTACTTC. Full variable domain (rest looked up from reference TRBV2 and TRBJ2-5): EPEVTQTPSHQVTQMGQEVILRCVPISNHLYFYWYRQILGQKVEFLVSFYNNEISEKSEIFDDQFSVERPDGSNFTLKIRSTKLEDSAMYFCASSGVGTHQETQYFGPGTRLLVL.

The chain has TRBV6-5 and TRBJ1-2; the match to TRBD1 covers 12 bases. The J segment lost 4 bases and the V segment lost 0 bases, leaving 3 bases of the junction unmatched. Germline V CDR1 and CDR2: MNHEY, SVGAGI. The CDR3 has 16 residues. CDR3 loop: CASSYSGQGASYGYTF. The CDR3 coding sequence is TGTGCCAGCAGTTACTCGGGACAGGGGGCCTCCTATGGCTACACCTTC.

The DNA of the CDR3 is TGCGCCAGCAGCTTGGGCGGTCAGGGAGGCGAAAAACTGTTTTTT. Amino acid sequence: CASSLGGQGGEKLFF. This chain connects TRBV5-1 to TRBJ1-4; maybe TRBD1 (5 bases). V lost 0 bases to trimming and J lost 8 bases, with 14 bases between them. In germline, CDR1 is SGHRS, CDR2 YFSETQ. The CDR3 runs to 15 residues.

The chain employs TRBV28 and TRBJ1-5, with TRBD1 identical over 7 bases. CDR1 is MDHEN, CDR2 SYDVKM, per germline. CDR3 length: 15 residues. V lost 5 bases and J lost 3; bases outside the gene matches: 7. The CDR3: CASSARDRLNQPQHF. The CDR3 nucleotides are TGTGCCAGCAGTGCACGGGACAGACTCAATCAGCCCCAGCATTTT.

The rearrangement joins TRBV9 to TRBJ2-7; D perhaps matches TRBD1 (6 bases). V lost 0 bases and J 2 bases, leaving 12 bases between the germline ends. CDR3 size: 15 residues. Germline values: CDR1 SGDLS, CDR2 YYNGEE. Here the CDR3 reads CASSVGRDNPYEQYF. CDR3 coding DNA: TGTGCCAGCAGCGTAGGACGGGACAACCCCTACGAGCAGTACTTC.

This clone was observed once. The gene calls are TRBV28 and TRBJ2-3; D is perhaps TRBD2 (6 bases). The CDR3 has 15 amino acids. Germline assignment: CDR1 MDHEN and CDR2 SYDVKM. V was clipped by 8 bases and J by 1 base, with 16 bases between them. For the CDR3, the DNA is TGTGCCAGCGGGGACGGGAGTAGGGGCACAGATACGCAGTATTTT. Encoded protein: CASGDGSRGTDTQYF. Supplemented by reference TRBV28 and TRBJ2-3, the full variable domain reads DVKVTQSSRYLVKRTGEKVFLECVQDMDHENMFWYRQDPGLGLRLIYFSYDVKMKEKGDIPEGYSVSREKKERFSLILESASTNQTSMYLCASGDGSRGTDTQYFGPGTRLTVL.

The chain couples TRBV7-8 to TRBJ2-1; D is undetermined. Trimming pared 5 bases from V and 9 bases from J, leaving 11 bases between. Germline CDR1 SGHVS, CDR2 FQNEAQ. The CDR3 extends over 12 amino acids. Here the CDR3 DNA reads TGTGCCAGCAGCCCTCATTATGGTGAGCAGTTCTTC. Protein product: CASSPHYGEQFF.

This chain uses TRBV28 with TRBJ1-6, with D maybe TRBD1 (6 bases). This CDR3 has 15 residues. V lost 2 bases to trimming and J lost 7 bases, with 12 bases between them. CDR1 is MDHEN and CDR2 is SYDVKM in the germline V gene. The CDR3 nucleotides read TGTGCCAGCAGTTTACCGTCGGGGGCAAATTCACCCCTCCACTTT. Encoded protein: CASSLPSGANSPLHF.

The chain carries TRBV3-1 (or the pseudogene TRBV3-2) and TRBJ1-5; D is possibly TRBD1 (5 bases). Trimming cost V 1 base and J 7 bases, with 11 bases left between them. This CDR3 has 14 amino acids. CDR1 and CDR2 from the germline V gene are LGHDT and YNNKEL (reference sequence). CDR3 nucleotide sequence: TGTGCCAGCAGCCAAGGGAGGGGCAGGCAGCCCCAGCATTTT. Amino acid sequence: CASSQGRGRQPQHF.

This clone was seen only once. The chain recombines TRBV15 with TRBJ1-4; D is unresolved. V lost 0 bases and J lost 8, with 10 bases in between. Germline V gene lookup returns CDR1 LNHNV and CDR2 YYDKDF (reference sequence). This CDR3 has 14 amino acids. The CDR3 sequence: CATSREPRKEKLFF. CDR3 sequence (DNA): TGTGCCACCAGCAGAGAACCTCGGAAGGAAAAACTGTTTTTT.

The CDR3 DNA follows: TGTGCCAGCAGCGTTGTGCCCGGGACAGGGGGCCTCACCGGGGAGCTGTTTTTT. As protein: CASSVVPGTGGLTGELFF. V usage is TRBV9 and J usage is TRBJ2-2, with 12 bases that match TRBD1. This CDR3 has 18 residues. The V segment lost 2 bases and the J segment 4 bases; nucleotides outside the gene matches: 9. Germline V gives CDR1 SGDLS, CDR2 YYNGEE.